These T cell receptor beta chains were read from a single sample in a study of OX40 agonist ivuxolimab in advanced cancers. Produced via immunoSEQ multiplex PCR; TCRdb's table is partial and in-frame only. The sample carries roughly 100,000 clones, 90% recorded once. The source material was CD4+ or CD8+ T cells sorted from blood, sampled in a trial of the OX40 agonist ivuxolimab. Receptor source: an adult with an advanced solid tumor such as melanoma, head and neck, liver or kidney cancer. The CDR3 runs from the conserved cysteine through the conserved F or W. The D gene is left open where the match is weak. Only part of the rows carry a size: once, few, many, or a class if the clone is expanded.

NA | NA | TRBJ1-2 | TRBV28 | CASSLWEGYTF | TGTGCCAGCAGTTTATGGGAGGGCTACACCTTC
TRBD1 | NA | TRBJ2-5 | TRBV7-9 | CASSSATGFRTQYF | TGTGCCAGCAGCTCAGCGACAGGGTTCAGGACCCAGTACTTC
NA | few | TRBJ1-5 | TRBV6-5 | CASSHGTAGNQPQHF | TGTGCCAGCAGTCATGGGACGGCGGGGAATCAGCCCCAGCATTTT
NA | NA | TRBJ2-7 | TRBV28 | CASSLGRGFEQYF | TGTGCCAGCAGTTTAGGGAGGGGGTTCGAGCAGTACTTC
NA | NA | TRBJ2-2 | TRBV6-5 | CASRPPGVLSGELFF | TGTGCCAGCAGGCCCCCGGGGGTGCTTAGCGGGGAGCTGTTTTTT
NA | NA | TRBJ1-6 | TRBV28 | CASRSHSYNSPLHF | TGTGCCAGCAGGAGCCACTCCTATAATTCACCCCTCCACTTT
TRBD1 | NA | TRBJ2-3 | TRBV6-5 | CASRPTGGNTQYF | TGTGCCAGCAGACCGACAGGGGGAAATACGCAGTATTTT
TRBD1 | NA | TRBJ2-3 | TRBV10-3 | CAIRGQALNTDTQYF | TGTGCCATCAGGGGACAGGCCTTAAACACAGATACGCAGTATTTT
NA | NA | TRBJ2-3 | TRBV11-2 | CASSLVDTQYF | TGTGCCAGCAGCTTAGTAGATACGCAGTATTTT
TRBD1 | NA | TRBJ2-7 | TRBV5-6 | CASSLLGQGFYEQYF | TGTGCCAGCAGCTTGCTAGGACAGGGATTCTACGAGCAGTACTTC
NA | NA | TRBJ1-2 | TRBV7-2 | CASSLDGLSGYTF | TGTGCCAGCAGCTTAGATGGACTGAGCGGCTACACCTTC
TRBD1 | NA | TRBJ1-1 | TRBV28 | CASSSGQGITEAFF | TGTGCCAGCAGTTCCGGACAGGGGATCACTGAAGCTTTCTTT
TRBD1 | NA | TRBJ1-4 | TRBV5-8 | CASSPRQGVSNEKLFF | TGTGCCAGCAGCCCCCGACAGGGTGTGTCTAATGAAAAACTGTTTTTT
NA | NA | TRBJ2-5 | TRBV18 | CASSPDNGQTQYF | TGTGCCAGCTCACCAGACAATGGGCAGACCCAGTACTTC
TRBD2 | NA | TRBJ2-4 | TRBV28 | CASSFVGRPGGAKNIQYF | TGTGCCAGCAGTTTCGTAGGCCGTCCGGGAGGAGCCAAAAACATTCAGTACTTC
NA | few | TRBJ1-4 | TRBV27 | CASRRRETNEKLFF | TGTGCCAGCAGACGCAGGGAGACTAATGAAAAACTGTTTTTT
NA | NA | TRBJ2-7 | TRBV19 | CASSTGTRASYEQYF | TGTGCCAGTAGCACAGGGACTCGGGCATCCTACGAGCAGTACTTC
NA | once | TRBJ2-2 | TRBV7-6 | CASTRGGTAGELFF | TGTGCCAGCACAAGAGGAGGGACTGCCGGGGAGCTGTTTTTT
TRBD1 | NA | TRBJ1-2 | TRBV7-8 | CASTQGQARGWTF | TGTGCCAGCACGCAGGGACAGGCCCGGGGCTGGACCTTC
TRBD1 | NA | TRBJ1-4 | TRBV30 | CAWSTRDRANEKLFF | TGTGCCTGGAGTACCCGGGACAGGGCAAATGAAAAACTGTTTTTT
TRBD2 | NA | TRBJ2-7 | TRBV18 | CASSPRGGSGGPDEQYF | TGTGCCAGCTCACCACGGGGCGGTAGCGGGGGCCCCGACGAGCAGTACTTC
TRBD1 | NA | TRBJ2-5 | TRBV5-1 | CASSSRDRVGETQYF | TGCGCCAGCAGCTCCCGGGACAGGGTAGGAGAGACCCAGTACTTC
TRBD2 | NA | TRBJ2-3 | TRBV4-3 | CASSQRGSGGGRTDTQYF | TGCGCCAGCAGCCAAAGGGGAAGCGGGGGGGGACGCACAGATACGCAGTATTTT
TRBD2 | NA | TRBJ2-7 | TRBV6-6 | CASGSLTSGLQEQYF | TGTGCCAGCGGGTCCCTGACTAGCGGGCTGCAGGAGCAGTACTTC
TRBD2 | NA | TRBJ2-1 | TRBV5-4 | CASSWHTSGDEQFF | TGTGCCAGCAGCTGGCATACTAGCGGGGATGAGCAGTTCTTC
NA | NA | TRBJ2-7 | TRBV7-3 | CASSLNFAGINEQYF | TGTGCCAGCAGCTTAAATTTCGCGGGGATAAACGAGCAGTACTTC
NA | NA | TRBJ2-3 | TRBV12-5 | CASGPSGPSTDTQYF | TGTGCTAGTGGTCCCTCGGGGCCGAGCACAGATACGCAGTATTTT
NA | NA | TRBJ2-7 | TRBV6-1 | CASHRAQGVYEQYF | TGTGCCAGCCACAGGGCCCAGGGTGTCTACGAGCAGTACTTC
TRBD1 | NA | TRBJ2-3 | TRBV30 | CAWTGQGADTQYF | TGTGCCTGGACCGGACAGGGGGCAGATACGCAGTATTTT
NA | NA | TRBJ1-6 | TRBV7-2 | CASRGRGSYNSPLHF | TGTGCCAGCAGGGGGCGCGGCTCCTATAATTCACCCCTCCACTTT
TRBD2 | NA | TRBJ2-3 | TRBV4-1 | CASSLRLAGPTDTQYF | TGCGCCAGCAGCCTAAGACTAGCGGGGCCCACAGATACGCAGTATTTT
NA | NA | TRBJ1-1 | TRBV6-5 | CASTRGGQAFF | TGTGCCAGCACCCGCGGGGGCCAAGCTTTCTTT
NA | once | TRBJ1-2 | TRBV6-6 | CASSSQGKDGYTF | TGTGCCAGCAGTTCACAGGGTAAAGATGGCTACACCTTC